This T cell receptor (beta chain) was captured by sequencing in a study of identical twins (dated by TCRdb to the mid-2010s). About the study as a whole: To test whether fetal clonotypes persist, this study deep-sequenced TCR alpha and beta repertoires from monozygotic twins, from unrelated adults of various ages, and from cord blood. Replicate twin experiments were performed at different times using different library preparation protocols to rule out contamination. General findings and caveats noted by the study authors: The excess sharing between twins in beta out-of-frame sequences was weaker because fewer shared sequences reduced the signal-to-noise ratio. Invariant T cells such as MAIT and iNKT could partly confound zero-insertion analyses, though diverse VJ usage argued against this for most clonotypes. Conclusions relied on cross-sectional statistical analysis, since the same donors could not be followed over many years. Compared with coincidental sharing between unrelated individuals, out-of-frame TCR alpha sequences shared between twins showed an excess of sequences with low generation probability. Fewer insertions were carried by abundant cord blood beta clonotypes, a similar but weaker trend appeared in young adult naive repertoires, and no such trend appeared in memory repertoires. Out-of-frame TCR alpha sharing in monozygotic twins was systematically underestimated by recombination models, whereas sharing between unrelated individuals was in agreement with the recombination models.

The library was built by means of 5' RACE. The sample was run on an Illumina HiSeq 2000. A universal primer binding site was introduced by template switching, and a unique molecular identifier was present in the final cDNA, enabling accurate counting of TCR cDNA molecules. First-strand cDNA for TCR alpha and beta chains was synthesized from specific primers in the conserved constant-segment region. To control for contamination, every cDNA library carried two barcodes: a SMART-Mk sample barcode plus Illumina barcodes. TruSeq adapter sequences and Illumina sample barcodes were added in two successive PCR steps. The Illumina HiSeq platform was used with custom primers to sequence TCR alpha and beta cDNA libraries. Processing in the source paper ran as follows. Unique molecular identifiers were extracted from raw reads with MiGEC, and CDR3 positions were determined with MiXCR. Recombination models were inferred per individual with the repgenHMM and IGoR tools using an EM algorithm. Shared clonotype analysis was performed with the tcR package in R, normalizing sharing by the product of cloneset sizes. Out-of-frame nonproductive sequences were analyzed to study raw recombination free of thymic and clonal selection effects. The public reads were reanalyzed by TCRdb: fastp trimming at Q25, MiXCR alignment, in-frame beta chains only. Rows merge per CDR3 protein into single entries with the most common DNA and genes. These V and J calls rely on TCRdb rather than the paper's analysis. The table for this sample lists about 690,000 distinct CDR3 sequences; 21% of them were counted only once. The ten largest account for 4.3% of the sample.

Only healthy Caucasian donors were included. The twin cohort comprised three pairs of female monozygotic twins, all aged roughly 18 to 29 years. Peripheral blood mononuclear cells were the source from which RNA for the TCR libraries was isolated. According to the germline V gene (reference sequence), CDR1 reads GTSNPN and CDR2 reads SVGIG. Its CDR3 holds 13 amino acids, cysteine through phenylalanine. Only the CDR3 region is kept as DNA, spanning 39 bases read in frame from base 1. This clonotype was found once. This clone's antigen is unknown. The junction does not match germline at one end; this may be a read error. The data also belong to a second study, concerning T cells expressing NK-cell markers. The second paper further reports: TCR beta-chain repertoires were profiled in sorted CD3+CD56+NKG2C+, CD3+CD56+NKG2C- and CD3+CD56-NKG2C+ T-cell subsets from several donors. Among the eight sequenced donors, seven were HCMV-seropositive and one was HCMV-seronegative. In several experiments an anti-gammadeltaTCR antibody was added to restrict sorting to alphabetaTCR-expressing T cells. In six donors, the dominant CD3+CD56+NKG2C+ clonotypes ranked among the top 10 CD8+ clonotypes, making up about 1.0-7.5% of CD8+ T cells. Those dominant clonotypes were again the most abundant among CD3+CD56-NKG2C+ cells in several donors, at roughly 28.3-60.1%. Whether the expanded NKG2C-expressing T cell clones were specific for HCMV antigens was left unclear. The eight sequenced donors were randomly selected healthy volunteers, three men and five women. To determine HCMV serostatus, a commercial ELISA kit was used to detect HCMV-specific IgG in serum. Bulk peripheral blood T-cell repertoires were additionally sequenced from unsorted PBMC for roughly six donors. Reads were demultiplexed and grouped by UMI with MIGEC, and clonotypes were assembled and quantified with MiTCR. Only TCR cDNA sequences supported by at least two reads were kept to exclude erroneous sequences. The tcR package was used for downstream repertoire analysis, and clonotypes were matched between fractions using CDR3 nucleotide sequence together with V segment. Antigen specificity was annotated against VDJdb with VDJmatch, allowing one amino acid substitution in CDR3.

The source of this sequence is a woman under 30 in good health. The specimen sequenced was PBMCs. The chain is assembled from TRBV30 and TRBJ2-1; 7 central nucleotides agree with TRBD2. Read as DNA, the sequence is TGTGCCTGGAGGGGGGACTACCACAATGGGCAGTTCTTC. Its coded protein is CAWRGDYHNGQFF.